This T cell receptor beta chain was found in a study of response to subunit inactivated influenza vaccine. This clonotype was found a few times. TCRdb ran MiXCR on the RT-PCR reads and lists one entry per CDR3 protein. Of about 240,000 distinct CDR3 sequences detected, 12% appear once; the ten largest clones hold about 8%. Germline V gene sequence: CDR1 SNHLY, CDR2 FYNNEI. The CDR3 is 14 residues long. The J segment lost 5 bases and the V segment lost 7 bases, leaving 10 bases of the junction unmatched. This clonotype was sampled from a man aged 45-60 years who received an inactivated influenza vaccine. This chain uses TRBV2 with TRBJ2-7, with 8 nucleotides matching TRBD1. Sequencing was performed on non-naive T cells sorted from PBMCs, taken approximately 15 days before vaccination. In nucleotides, the CDR3 is TGTGCCAGCACCTCGACAGGGGCGCTGGACGAGCAGTACTTC. Amino acid sequence: CASTSTGALDEQYF.